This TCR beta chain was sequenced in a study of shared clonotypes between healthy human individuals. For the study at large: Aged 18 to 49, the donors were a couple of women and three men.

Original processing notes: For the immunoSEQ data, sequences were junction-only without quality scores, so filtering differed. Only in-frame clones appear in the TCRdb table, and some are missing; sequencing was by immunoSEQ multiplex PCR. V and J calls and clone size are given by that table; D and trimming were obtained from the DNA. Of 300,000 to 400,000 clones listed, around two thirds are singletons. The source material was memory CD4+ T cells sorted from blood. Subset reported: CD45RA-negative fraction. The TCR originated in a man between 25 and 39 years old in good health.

Written as DNA, the CDR3 is TGTGCCAGCAGCTTATCCGGACTAGAAGAGACCCAGTACTTC. It encodes CASSLSGLEETQYF. V and J are TRBV7-7 and TRBJ2-5; 7 nucleotides align to TRBD2. J was trimmed by 3 bases and V by 2 bases; bases with no gene match: 3. Per germline, CDR1 SSHAT and CDR2 FNYEAQ (reference sequence). The CDR3 runs 14 residues.